These 14 T cell receptor beta chains were sequenced from one sample in a study of cytomegalovirus exposure and HLA in healthy donors. The PCR ran on 60 Vbeta and 13 Jbeta primers. Libraries were prepared by immunoSEQ multiplex PCR; TCRdb keeps only in-frame clonotypes and omits some of them. The profile shows 110,000 or so clones, 60% to 85% of them singletons. Sequencing was done on a sample of PBMCs. The source of these receptors is a man aged 40-49 years in good health and CMV-seronegative.

The rearrangement joins TRBV9 to TRBJ1-5; 10 positions agree with TRBD1. This CDR3 spans 15 amino acids. The V gene's germline CDR1 is SGDLS and CDR2 YYNGEE. After removal of 3 bases from V and 3 bases from J, the junction contained 3 bases not matched to a gene. This CDR3 reads CASSGGTGVNQPQHF. The CDR3 DNA reads as TGTGCCAGCAGCGGAGGGACAGGGGTCAATCAGCCCCAGCATTTT.

This chain joins TRBV27 and TRBJ1-1; 8 bases match TRBD1. With V trimmed by 5 bases and J by 0 bases, 5 bases remained unmatched. This CDR3 has 15 amino acids. Germline assignment: CDR1 MNHEY and CDR2 SMNVEV (reference sequence). In DNA form, the CDR3 reads TGTGCCAGCAGTCTGGGGACAGGCATGAACACTGAAGCTTTCTTT. Its translation is CASSLGTGMNTEAFF.

This clone was seen only once. The chain is built from TRBV4-1 and TRBJ2-7; 10 nucleotides align to TRBD2. V dropped 2 bases and J dropped 6; count of bases not matched to a gene: 4. Germline assignment: CDR1 MGHRA and CDR2 YSYEKL. The CDR3 length is 14 residues. This CDR3 reads CASSQSGLASEQYF. DNA for the CDR3: TGCGCCAGCAGCCAATCGGGACTAGCGAGCGAGCAGTACTTC.

This clone was counted only a few times. The gene calls are TRBV4-3 and TRBJ2-7; D call uncertain. V shed 0 bases and J shed 2 bases, with 8 bases lying between them. This CDR3 has 14 residues. Germline V gene sequence: CDR1 LGHNA, CDR2 YSLEER. CDR3 DNA sequence: TGCGCCAGCAGCCAAGAATACAGAGCCTACGAGCAGTACTTC. As protein: CASSQEYRAYEQYF.

The chain combines TRBV7-2 with TRBJ2-3; 9 bases fit TRBD1. Germline assignment: CDR1 SGHTA and CDR2 FQGNSA. This CDR3 is built from 17 residues. The ends lost 0 bases at V and 6 bases at J; junction bases unmatched: 10. CDR3 DNA sequence: TGTGCCAGCAGCTTAGCAGCAACGGGACAGGGTGTTGATACGCAGTATTTT. It codes for CASSLAATGQGVDTQYF.

V usage is TRBV6-6 and J usage is TRBJ2-3; 7 bases are a match to TRBD2. There are 13 residues in the CDR3. V was clipped by 7 bases and J by 3 bases; unmatched bases: 4. Germline values: CDR1 MNHNY, CDR2 SVGAGI (reference sequence). Written as DNA, the CDR3 is TGTGCCAGCACTTCCGGGGGGACAGATACGCAGTATTTT. Its translation is CASTSGGTDTQYF.

This clone showed up just a few times. The chain is built from TRBV28 and TRBJ2-5; 9 bases fit TRBD1. V was pared by 8 bases and J by 2 bases, with 6 bases of the junction left unmatched. CDR3 size: 14 residues. Germline V gives CDR1 MDHEN, CDR2 SYDVKM. The CDR3 protein is CASLEGQGQETQYF. DNA for the CDR3: TGTGCCAGCCTCGAGGGACAGGGTCAAGAGACCCAGTACTTC.

The chain joins TRBV6-5 to TRBJ1-2; D uncertain. CDR1 and CDR2 from the germline V gene are MNHEY and SVGAGI. The V end lost 6 bases, the J end lost 7 bases, and 15 bases lay between the germline ends. The CDR3 extends over 13 amino acids. This CDR3 reads CASRESAMGGYTF. CDR3 coding DNA: TGTGCCAGCAGGGAGTCCGCAATGGGTGGCTACACCTTC.

This chain connects TRBV6-5 to TRBJ1-3; 7 positions match TRBD1. This CDR3 has 14 residues. Germline V gene data show CDR1 as MNHEY and CDR2 as SVGAGI. V trimming: 5 bases; J trimming: 2 bases; junction bases outside the gene matches: 3. The DNA of the CDR3 is TGTGCCAGCAGTCCACAGGGGCCTGGAAACACCATATATTTT. Translation: CASSPQGPGNTIYF.

The chain has TRBV2 and TRBJ1-2; possibly TRBD1 for D (5 bases). This CDR3 region has 13 residues. V gave up 7 bases and J gave up 3 bases, with 12 bases separating them. Germline-derived CDR1 and CDR2 are SNHLY and FYNNEI. This CDR3 is CASILGRDYGYTF. The CDR3 coding sequence is TGTGCCAGCATCTTGGGCAGGGACTATGGCTACACCTTC.

This clone was counted a single time. The rearrangement uses TRBV4-3 and TRBJ1-3, with a possible D match to TRBD1 (6 bases). Germline CDR1 LGHNA, CDR2 YSLEER. V was shortened by 0 bases and J by 4 bases, with 7 bases between the two germline ends. This CDR3 has 14 amino acids. CDR3 DNA sequence: TGCGCCAGCAGCCAAGAAACAGGGGGAAACACCATATATTTT. Translation: CASSQETGGNTIYF.

J is TRBJ2-3 and V is TRBV12-5; D is possibly TRBD1 (5 bases). This CDR3 is 15 amino acids long. Per germline, CDR1 LGHNT and CDR2 FRNRAP. Deletions cut 0 bases from V and 1 base from J, with 8 bases between. The CDR3 DNA sequence: TGTGCTAGTGGTTTGGTAAAAGGGGGCACAGATACGCAGTATTTT. Encoded protein: CASGLVKGGTDTQYF.

This chain uses TRBV27 with TRBJ2-7; 9 nucleotides line up with TRBD2. This CDR3 spans 16 amino acids. Germline CDR1 MNHEY, CDR2 SMNVEV (reference sequence). V lost 0 bases and J lost 2; bases outside the gene matches: 5. CDR3 amino acids: CASSLSRLAVTYEQYF. As DNA, the CDR3 is TGTGCCAGCAGTTTATCTCGACTAGCGGTAACCTACGAGCAGTACTTC.

On this clone itself: A junction boundary mismatches the germline segment, possibly from a read error. J is TRBJ2-7 and V is TRBV5-6; possibly TRBD2 for D (6 bases). The CDR3 contains 15 residues. Germline CDR1 SGHDT, CDR2 YYEEEE. In DNA, the CDR3 is TGTGCCAGCAGCTCGGAGGGTAGGACGTTCGAAATGCGGCACTTC. Protein product: CASSSEGRTFEMRHF.